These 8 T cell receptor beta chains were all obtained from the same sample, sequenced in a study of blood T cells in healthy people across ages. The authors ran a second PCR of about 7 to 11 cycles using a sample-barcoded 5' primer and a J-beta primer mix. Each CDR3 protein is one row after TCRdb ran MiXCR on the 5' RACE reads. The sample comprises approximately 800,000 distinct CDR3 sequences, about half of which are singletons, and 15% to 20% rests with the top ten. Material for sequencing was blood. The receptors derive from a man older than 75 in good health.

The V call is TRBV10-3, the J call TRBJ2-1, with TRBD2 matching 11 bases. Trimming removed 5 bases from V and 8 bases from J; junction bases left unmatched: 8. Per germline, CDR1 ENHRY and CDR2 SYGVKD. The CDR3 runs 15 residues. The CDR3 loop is CAISTLAGEGDEQFF. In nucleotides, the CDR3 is TGTGCCATCAGTACACTAGCGGGAGAAGGGGATGAGCAGTTCTTC.

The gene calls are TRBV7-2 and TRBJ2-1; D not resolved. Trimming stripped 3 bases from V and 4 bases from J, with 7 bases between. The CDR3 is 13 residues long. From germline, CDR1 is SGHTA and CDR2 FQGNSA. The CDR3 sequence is CASSLTLYNEQFF. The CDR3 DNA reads TGTGCCAGCAGCTTGACCTTGTACAATGAGCAGTTCTTC.

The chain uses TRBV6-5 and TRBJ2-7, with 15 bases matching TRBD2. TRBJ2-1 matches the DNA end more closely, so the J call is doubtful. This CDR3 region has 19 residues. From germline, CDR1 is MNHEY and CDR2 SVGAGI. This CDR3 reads CASSYGNLGLAGGESEQFF. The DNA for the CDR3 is TGTGCCAGCAGTTATGGGAACCTGGGACTAGCGGGGGGAGAAAGTGAGCAGTTCTTC.

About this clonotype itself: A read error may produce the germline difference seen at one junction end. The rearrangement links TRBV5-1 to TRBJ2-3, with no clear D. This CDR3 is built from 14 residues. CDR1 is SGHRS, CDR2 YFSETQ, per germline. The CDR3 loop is CVSSLTRTTDTQYF. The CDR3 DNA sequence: TGCGTCAGCAGCTTAACTCGCACCACAGATACGCAGTATTTT.

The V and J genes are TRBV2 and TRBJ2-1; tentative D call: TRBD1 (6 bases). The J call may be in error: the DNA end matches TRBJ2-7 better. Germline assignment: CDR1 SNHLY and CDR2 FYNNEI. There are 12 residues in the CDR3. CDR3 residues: CASGRWDNEQYF. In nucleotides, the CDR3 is TGTGCCAGCGGGCGCTGGGACAATGAGCAGTACTTC.

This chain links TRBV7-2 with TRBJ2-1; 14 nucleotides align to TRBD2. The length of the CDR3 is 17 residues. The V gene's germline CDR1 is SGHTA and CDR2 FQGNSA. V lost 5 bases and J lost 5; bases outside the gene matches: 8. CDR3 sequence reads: CASSLQPGLAGDNEQFF. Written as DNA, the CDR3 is TGTGCCAGCAGCCTCCAACCGGGACTAGCGGGGGACAATGAGCAGTTCTTC. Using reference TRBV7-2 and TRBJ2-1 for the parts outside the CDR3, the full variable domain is GAGVSQSPSNKVTEKGKDVELRCDPISGHTALYWYRQSLGQGLEFLIYFQGNSAPDKSGLPSDRFSAERTGGSVSTLTIQRTQQEDSAVYLCASSLQPGLAGDNEQFFGPGTRLTVL.

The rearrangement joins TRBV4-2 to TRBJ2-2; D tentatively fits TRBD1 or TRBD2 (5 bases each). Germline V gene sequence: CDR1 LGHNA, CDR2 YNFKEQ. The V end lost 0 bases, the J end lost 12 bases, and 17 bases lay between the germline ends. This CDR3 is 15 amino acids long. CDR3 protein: CASSQDGDAQGKLFF. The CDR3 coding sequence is TGTGCCAGCAGCCAAGATGGGGACGCACAAGGGAAGCTGTTTTTT.

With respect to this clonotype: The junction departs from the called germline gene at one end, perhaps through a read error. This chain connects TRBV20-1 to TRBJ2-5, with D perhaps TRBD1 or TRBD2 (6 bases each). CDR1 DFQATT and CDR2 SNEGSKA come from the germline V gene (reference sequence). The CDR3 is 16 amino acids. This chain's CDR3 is CSSYEGSGYPGETLYF. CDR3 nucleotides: TGCAGTTCATACGAGGGTAGCGGCTACCCAGGGGAGACCCTGTACTTC.